This T cell receptor (beta chain) was retrieved from a study of cytomegalovirus exposure and HLA in healthy donors. Study results and limitations: An analysis done earlier found most TCR beta V segments productive about 87% or about 30% of the time. A few chains tied to CMV proved CMV antigen-specific in vitro.

About this clone itself: What it binds is not known.

From germline, CDR1 is MNHEY and CDR2 SVGAGI. Unmatched junction bases numbered 6, after V lost 8 bases and J lost 0 bases. This CDR3 has 15 amino acids. Amplification used 60 Vbeta primers and 13 Jbeta primers. Profiled with immunoSEQ multiplex PCR; TCRdb holds only in-frame clones, not every one. The repertoire has 150,000 to 250,000 clones, around 78% of them found once; the top ten carry approximately 2%. The J gene is TRBJ2-1, the V gene TRBV6-5; 8 nucleotides agree with TRBD1. The origin of this receptor is a man aged 25-45 years in good health and CMV-seronegative. Sequencing used PBMCs. The CDR3 DNA reads TGTGCCAGCTCTCAGGGGGCGAGCTCCTACAATGAGCAGTTCTTC. This encodes CASSQGASSYNEQFF.